This paragraph reports one TCR beta chain. What it binds is not known. This record belongs to a study of human T cells and chemical hapten exposure. Study in general: For sensitization, 2% DPC was applied to an approximately 2 cm by approximately 2 cm patch of upper inner arm skin. Study findings and constraints: Counts of expanded TCRs at PT1 were positively correlated with patch test score.

This CDR3 region has 16 residues. Trimming took 3 bases from V and 1 from J, leaving 12 bases between them. Stated time point: patch test 1, 2 weeks after DPC sensitization. Regarding treatment: therapeutic diphenylcyclopropenone sensitization with weekly scalp DPC. Each patch test followed a blood draw. TCRdb passed the RACE reads through MiXCR, listing each CDR3 protein once. The data show fewer than 130,000 distinct CDR3 sequences, approximately 9.9% seen once. J is TRBJ2-2 and V is TRBV12-3 or TRBV12-4; D is possibly TRBD1 (5 bases). Specimen: whole blood, collected in connection with sensitization to the hapten diphenylcyclopropenone (DPC). This sequence was found in a woman aged 40 to 49 with alopecia areata. Some clones in this sample may be carry-over from other donors' samples. The CDR3, as DNA: TGTGCCAGCAGTTTTTCTCCAGGGCTGAACACCGGGGAGCTGTTTTTT. Translating it yields CASSFSPGLNTGELFF.